The present T cell receptor (beta chain) was sequenced within a study of tumour-infiltrating T cells in Burkitt lymphoma. Study-wide context: All epidemiological Burkitt lymphoma subtypes were represented in the cohort. Survival, overall and progression-free, tracked with productive clonality.

Whole-study results and caveats: Public clonotypes, several, appeared across numerous Burkitt lymphoma patients.

The protocol was immunoSEQ multiplex PCR, while the TCRdb copy is restricted to in-frame clones and leaves out a portion. This sample has about 46,000 clones, with less than 40% found just once. J gave up 7 bases and V 3 bases, and 4 bases lay outside the gene matches. The CDR3 totals 13 residues. Germline values: CDR1 MDHEN, CDR2 SYDVKM. On this clone itself: Its antigen is undetermined.

Sequenced input: tumor tissue. The chain combines TRBV28 with TRBJ2-5; 8 nucleotides line up with TRBD1. This receptor was taken from a human donor with Burkitt lymphoma. As DNA, the CDR3 is TGTGCCAGCAGTTTGGACAGGGTGAGGACCCAGTACTTC. The encoded protein is CASSLDRVRTQYF.